This T cell receptor (beta chain) was identified in a study of T cells after yellow fever vaccination. Findings and limits, study-wide: Weaker, the secondary response had a peak occurring faster, on day 5 versus 15.

MiXCR was run by TCRdb on the 5' RACE reads, yielding one entry per CDR3 protein. Of over 200,000 distinct CDR3 sequences in the sample, 6.7% were seen once. Looked up from germline, CDR1 is DFQATT and CDR2 is SNEGSKA (reference sequence). The CDR3 runs to 16 residues. V shed 5 bases and J 5 bases; nucleotides not matched to a gene: 10. This clonotype was seen at least ten times. Antigen unknown. The input for sequencing was CD4+ T cells sorted from PBMCs, taken on the day of the yellow fever booster vaccination. The source is a man between 25 and 39 years old who received the YFV17D yellow fever vaccine. This chain uses TRBV20-1 with TRBJ2-7; 15 bases agree with TRBD2. CDR3 bases: TGCAGTGCTGTGACCGGGACTAGCGGGAGGACCAACGAGCAGTACTTC. Residues: CSAVTGTSGRTNEQYF.